Listed below are T cell receptor beta chains from one sample, sequenced in a study of lymphopenia after photon versus proton radiotherapy. Sequenced by immunoSEQ multiplex PCR; TCRdb stores in-frame clones only, minus some. The sample gives roughly 49,000 clones, around 90% of which show up once; more than 15% is in the top ten. The sample here was peripheral blood, taken from a patient treated with photon-based radiotherapy. These receptor sequences come from a woman between 40 and 55 years old with cholangiocarcinoma. Each CDR3 is given with its conserved first and last residue. D genes are given only for firm matches. Clone size is stated in some rows and not others, as once, few, many or a class when expanded.

J | D | V | size | DNA | CDR3
TRBJ1-3 | TRBD1 | TRBV2 | NA | TGTGCCGCAGCGAGGACAGGGGACCCGAACTCTGGAAACACCATATATTTT | CAAARTGDPNSGNTIYF
TRBJ1-3 | NA | TRBV6-5 | NA | TGTGCCAGCAGTTACTCGGGGGCGAGAGACACCATATATTTT | CASSYSGARDTIYF
TRBJ1-1 | NA | TRBV7-9 | NA | TGTGCCAGCAGTCCGCCGCTAGGGGGTGAAGCTTTCTTT | CASSPPLGGEAFF
TRBJ1-1 | NA | TRBV15 | NA | TGTGCCACCAGCAGAGATTTAAGGACTGAAGCTTTCTTT | CATSRDLRTEAFF
TRBJ2-7 | NA | TRBV20-1 | NA | TGCAGTGCTAGACAAGAAAAGCAGTACTTC | CSARQEKQYF
TRBJ1-5 | NA | TRBV19 | NA | TGTGCCAGTAGCACAGGGTTCTATCAGCCCCAGCATTTT | CASSTGFYQPQHF
TRBJ1-5 | NA | TRBV6-5 | NA | TGTGCCAGTCACTCAGGGGTCGGTCAGCCCCAGCATTTT | CASHSGVGQPQHF
TRBJ2-2 | NA | TRBV7-2 | once | TGTGCCAGCAGCTCAACAACAGGGATCACCGGGGAGCTGTTTTTT | CASSSTTGITGELFF
TRBJ2-2 | NA | TRBV11-2 | NA | TGTGCCAGCAGCTTACAGGCGGGGTCCGGGGAGCTGTTTTTT | CASSLQAGSGELFF
TRBJ1-4 | NA | TRBV6-5 | NA | TGTGCCAGCAGTTACCTCACTAACGAAAAACTGTTTTTT | CASSYLTNEKLFF
TRBJ1-1 | NA | TRBV14 | once | TGTGCCAGCAGCCAAGGTTGGTCCACTGAAGCTTTCTTT | CASSQGWSTEAFF
TRBJ1-4 | TRBD1 | TRBV5-1 | NA | TGCGCCAGCAGTCGACAGGGGGCTGCTAATGAAAAACTGTTTTTT | CASSRQGAANEKLFF
TRBJ1-5 | NA | TRBV21-1 | once | TGTGCCAGCAGCGAAGCCCCACCAGAGGGCAATCAGCCCCAGCATTTT | CASSEAPPEGNQPQHF
TRBJ1-1 | NA | TRBV21-1 | NA | TGTGCCAGCAGCAAGGAGACAGGGGGCTTACCTGAAGCTTTCTTT | CASSKETGGLPEAFF
TRBJ1-1 | TRBD1 | TRBV27 | NA | TGTGCCAGCAGTTTATGGGGGACAGGGGCGCGGGTCACTGAAGCTTTCTTT | CASSLWGTGARVTEAFF
TRBJ2-1 | TRBD2 | TRBV10-3 | NA | TGTGCCACCATGAGCGGGAGTCGCTTCAGCAATGAGCAGTTCTTC | CATMSGSRFSNEQFF
TRBJ2-1 | TRBD2 | TRBV7-2 | NA | TGTGCCAGCAGCTTACCGACTTTTAGCGGGAGAATGAATGAGCAGTTCTTC | CASSLPTFSGRMNEQFF
TRBJ1-1 | TRBD1 | TRBV5-4 | NA | TGTGCCAGCAGCCAAGAAACAGGGGGCTCTGAAGCTTTCTTT | CASSQETGGSEAFF
TRBJ2-7 | NA | TRBV10-1 | NA | TGCGCCAGCAGCAGGGAAATGGGCTACGAGCAGTACTTC | CASSREMGYEQYF
TRBJ2-7 | TRBD2 | TRBV6-5 | NA | TGTGCCAGCAGTTACCTAGCGGGAGGCTCCTACGAGCAGTACTTC | CASSYLAGGSYEQYF
TRBJ1-1 | NA | TRBV6-5 | NA | TGTGCCAGCAGTTATCCCCAGGGACTTAACACTGAAGCTTTCTTT | CASSYPQGLNTEAFF
TRBJ2-2 | NA | TRBV9 | NA | TGTGCCAGCAGCGCGAGGGGAGGTGAGGGCGTGGGTAACACCGGGGAGCTGTTTTTT | CASSARGGEGVGNTGELFF
TRBJ2-7 | NA | TRBV7-8 | NA | TGTGCCAGCAGCCCCAGGGGCCACGAGCAGTACTTC | CASSPRGHEQYF
TRBJ2-7 | TRBD1 | TRBV6-5 | NA | TGTGCCAGCAGTTATGGCAGGGGGCCCTACGAGCAGTACTTC | CASSYGRGPYEQYF
TRBJ2-2 | TRBD2 | TRBV4-1 | NA | TGCGCCAGCAGCCTTGCGGGGGCGAACACCGGGGAGCTGTTTTTT | CASSLAGANTGELFF
TRBJ1-3 | TRBD1 | TRBV28 | NA | TGTGCCACCGTTTCCGGGACAGTTTCTGGAAACACCATATATTTT | CATVSGTVSGNTIYF
TRBJ1-1 | NA | TRBV27 | NA | TGTGCCAGCAGTTCCTCCCGGCATGAAGCTTTCTTT | CASSSSRHEAFF
TRBJ2-2 | NA | TRBV5-1 | NA | TGCGCCAGCAGCTCCGTAAGGGGGTCGGGCACCGGGGAGCTGTTTTTT | CASSSVRGSGTGELFF
TRBJ1-6 | TRBD1 | TRBV11-2 | NA | TGTGCCAGCCGAACAGGGGATGTGTCACCCCTCCACTTT | CASRTGDVSPLHF
TRBJ1-4 | TRBD1 | TRBV19 | NA | TGTGCCAGTACCCTTGGGACAGGGGGCGGAGGGGAACTGTTTTTT | CASTLGTGGGGELFF
TRBJ2-7 | NA | TRBV7-9 | few | TGTGCCAGCAGCTTAGGGAGGGTTGGCTCCTACGAGCAGTACTTC | CASSLGRVGSYEQYF
TRBJ2-7 | NA | TRBV30 | NA | TGTGCCTGGAGTGTGGGTCCCTACGAGCAGTACTTC | CAWSVGPYEQYF
TRBJ1-5 | NA | TRBV14 | NA | TGTGCCAGCAGCCGACAGTACTTTAATCAGCCCCAGCATTTT | CASSRQYFNQPQHF
TRBJ2-7 | NA | TRBV4-3 | NA | TGCGCCAGCAGCCAAAGGGGTCCCCTCGACGAGCAGTACTTC | CASSQRGPLDEQYF
TRBJ1-5 | NA | TRBV7-7 | NA | TGTGCTAGCAGCTCACGACCGGGATCGGATTGGGGGAATCAGCCCCAGCATTTT | CASSSRPGSDWGNQPQHF
TRBJ2-1 | TRBD2 | TRBV5-1 | once | TGCGCCAGCAGCCAAGACGGGACTAGCGGGAGTTCCTACAATGAGCAGTTCTTC | CASSQDGTSGSSYNEQFF
TRBJ2-1 | TRBD2 | TRBV9 | NA | TGTGCCAGCAGCCCTAGCGGGATAAACGAGCAGTTCTTC | CASSPSGINEQFF
TRBJ2-7 | TRBD1 | TRBV6-1 | NA | TGTGCCAGCAGTCAATACAGGGGTAGGCCGGGTGAGCAGTACTTC | CASSQYRGRPGEQYF
TRBJ2-7 | TRBD1 | TRBV7-9 | NA | TGTGCCAGCGGGACAGGGGAGTTGGGCTACGAGCAGTACTTC | CASGTGELGYEQYF
TRBJ1-3 | NA | TRBV7-9 | NA | TGTGCCAGCAGCTTACCTCCCCAGCAGGTTGGGGCTGGAAACACCATATATTTT | CASSLPPQQVGAGNTIYF
TRBJ1-2 | NA | TRBV5-1 | NA | TGCGCCAGCAGCTTGACAGATTTCAACTATGGCTACACCTTC | CASSLTDFNYGYTF
TRBJ2-7 | NA | TRBV5-4 | NA | TGTGCCAGCAGCTTGTCCAGCGGCCCCTACGAGCAGTACTTC | CASSLSSGPYEQYF
TRBJ1-6 | NA | TRBV19 | NA | TGTGCCAGTAGTACTCACCGTGGATTCGCCTATAATTCACCCCTCCACTTT | CASSTHRGFAYNSPLHF
TRBJ1-4 | TRBD1 | TRBV19 | NA | TGTGCCAGTAGTACGCTCAAGACAGGGAGGAATGAAAAACTGTTTTTT | CASSTLKTGRNEKLFF